This paragraph reports one T cell receptor (beta chain). The data were taken from a study of vaccination and CD4 T cells after COVID-19. Overall study context: All convalescent patients were nasal swab PCR positive for SARS-CoV-2; under 10 had mild and one severe disease. At a median roughly 70 days (range 14 to 241) after dose two, post-vaccine samples were obtained. For three convalescent patients, sampling occurred both at day 14 and at days 161 to 241 after vaccination.

The germline V gene encodes CDR1 MGHDK and CDR2 SYGVNS. V was pared by 0 bases and J by 4 bases, with 14 bases between. The CDR3 length is 16 residues. TCRdb fed the PCR reads into MiXCR, producing one record per CDR3 protein. Among under 30,000 distinct CDR3 sequences listed, 45% to 50% were seen once. Time point described: late sampling 161 to 241 days after vaccination in three convalescent patients. This material consisted of CD4+ T cells from blood, taken about 7 months after SARS-CoV-2 vaccination. This chain links TRBV25-1 with TRBJ2-3, with D hard to call. The receptor's source is a human donor who had recovered from COVID-19. CDR3 sequence reads: CASSEYQAPEADTQYF. The DNA of the CDR3 is TGTGCCAGCAGTGAATATCAGGCCCCTGAGGCAGATACGCAGTATTTT.